A selection of T cell receptor beta chains follows, all from one sample in a study of blood T cell repertoires in COVID-19. Some clones are missing from TCRdb's copy, which holds only in-frame ones; the method was immunoSEQ multiplex PCR. The sample has approximately 97,000 clones, 90% seen once. The sequenced material came from peripheral blood. These receptors all stem from a man in his sixties with acute or convalescent COVID-19. The CDR3 runs from the conserved cysteine through the conserved F or W. A D gene is named only where the DNA matches it firmly. Clone sizes are given selectively: once, few, many, or a class where the clone is expanded.

>TRBJ2-7|-|TRBV6-6|-
CASSHTVSYEQYF
TGTGCCAGCAGTCACACAGTCTCCTACGAGCAGTACTTC
>TRBJ1-3|-|TRBV3-1/TRBV3-2|-
CASSQSGSGNTIYF
TGTGCCAGCAGCCAGAGCGGATCGGGAAACACCATATATTTT
>TRBJ1-1|-|TRBV7-2|-
CASSLVGGNTEAFF
TGTGCCAGCAGCTTAGTCGGGGGGAACACTGAAGCTTTCTTT
>TRBJ2-4|TRBD2|TRBV4-1|-
CASSLRTSGELLAKNIQYF
TGCGCCAGCAGCCTCCGGACTAGCGGGGAATTGTTAGCCAAAAACATTCAGTACTTC
>TRBJ2-1|TRBD2|TRBV2|-
CASESGGAYNEQFF
TGTGCCAGCGAGAGCGGGGGGGCCTACAATGAGCAGTTCTTC
>TRBJ1-1|-|TRBV12-5|-
CASGLELDIYGAFF
TGTGCTAGTGGTTTGGAACTTGACATCTATGGGGCTTTCTTT
>TRBJ2-1|TRBD1|TRBV7-8|-
CASREPGQGAFHEQFF
TGTGCCAGCAGGGAACCGGGACAGGGGGCCTTCCATGAGCAGTTCTTC
>TRBJ1-6|TRBD1|TRBV4-1|-
CASSQAPGQHSYNSPLHF
TGCGCCAGCAGCCAAGCTCCGGGACAGCACTCCTATAATTCACCCCTCCACTTT
>TRBJ1-2|TRBD1|TRBV30|-
CAWGQGGGYTF
TGTGCCTGGGGACAGGGCGGTGGCTACACCTTC
>TRBJ1-4|TRBD1|TRBV5-1|few
CASSLEGAGEKLFF
TGCGCCAGCAGCTTGGAGGGGGCAGGTGAAAAACTGTTTTTT
>TRBJ1-6|-|TRBV5-1|-
CASNWEGRSPLHF
TGCGCCAGCAATTGGGAGGGTCGCTCACCCCTCCACTTT
>TRBJ1-4|-|TRBV5-1|-
CASRSGGQGTNEKLFF
TGCGCCAGCAGATCCGGAGGGCAGGGTACTAATGAAAAACTGTTTTTT
>TRBJ2-3|TRBD2|TRBV5-4|once
CASSSPLAGVSTDTQYF
TGTGCCAGCAGCTCGCCCCTGGCGGGGGTAAGCACAGATACGCAGTATTTT
>TRBJ1-2|TRBD1|TRBV28|-
CASSSGQPNYGYTF
TGTGCCAGCAGTTCGGGACAGCCAAACTATGGCTACACCTTC
>TRBJ1-2|TRBD1|TRBV5-1|-
CASSLLTGGDNGYTF
TGCGCCAGCAGCTTGCTTACAGGGGGCGACAATGGCTACACCTTC
>TRBJ1-6|-|TRBV5-6|-
CASSVGGLVSPLHF
TGTGCCAGCAGCGTGGGCGGGTTGGTTTCACCCCTCCACTTT
>TRBJ1-2|-|TRBV24-1|once
CATSDYLEGRGYGYTF
TGTGCCACCAGTGATTACCTTGAGGGGCGGGGCTATGGCTACACCTTC
>TRBJ2-3|-|TRBV6-5|-
CASSFRQASTDTQYF
TGTGCCAGCAGCTTCCGACAGGCTTCCACAGATACGCAGTATTTT
>TRBJ1-1|-|TRBV6-4|-
CASNRGAGTEAFF
TGTGCCAGCAACCGGGGGGCCGGCACTGAAGCTTTCTTT
>TRBJ1-2|-|TRBV5-6|-
CASSWDSYRLVNYGYTF
TGTGCCAGCAGCTGGGATTCGTACAGACTAGTCAACTATGGCTACACCTTC
>TRBJ2-1|-|TRBV18|-
CASSPAINRALGQFF
TGTGCCAGCTCACCGGCTATCAACAGGGCCCTGGGGCAGTTCTTC
>TRBJ1-1|TRBD1|TRBV6-5|-
CASSPRQGKAFF
TGTGCCAGCAGTCCACGACAGGGGAAAGCTTTCTTT
>TRBJ1-1|-|TRBV15|-
CATSRDRMNTEAFF
TGTGCCACCAGCAGAGATCGTATGAACACTGAAGCTTTCTTT
>TRBJ2-3|TRBD2|TRBV5-4|-
CASSSATSGASTDTQYF
TGTGCCAGCAGCTCGGCGACTAGCGGGGCGAGCACAGATACGCAGTATTTT
>TRBJ1-5|-|TRBV19|-
CASTTRGSLYSNQPQHF
TGTGCCAGTACCACCCGAGGGTCGCTTTATAGCAATCAGCCCCAGCATTTT
>TRBJ1-5|TRBD1|TRBV6-5|once
CASKPGQGDQPQHF
TGTGCCAGCAAGCCGGGACAGGGCGATCAGCCCCAGCATTTT
>TRBJ1-2|-|TRBV5-1|-
CASSLEGARGIYGYTF
TGCGCCAGCAGCTTGGAAGGGGCCAGGGGTATCTATGGCTACACCTTC
>TRBJ1-1|-|TRBV5-1|-
CASSPQGGNTEAFF
TGCGCCAGCAGCCCTCAAGGGGGGAACACTGAAGCTTTCTTT
>TRBJ1-1|-|TRBV10-3|-
CAISESRVAFF
TGTGCCATCAGTGAGTCCAGGGTCGCTTTCTTT
>TRBJ1-4|-|TRBV14|-
CASSKDSGKLFF
TGTGCCAGCAGCAAGGACAGCGGAAAACTGTTTTTT
>TRBJ1-2|TRBD1|TRBV11-2|-
CASSHGTGNGYTF
TGTGCCAGCAGCCACGGGACAGGGAATGGCTACACCTTC
>TRBJ2-5|TRBD2|TRBV7-9|-
CASSPRIKRDGQETQYF
TGTGCCAGCAGCCCCAGGATTAAGCGGGACGGCCAAGAGACCCAGTACTTC
>TRBJ1-2|TRBD1|TRBV7-9|-
CASSSRTGLNYGYTF
TGTGCCAGCAGCTCTCGGACAGGGCTTAACTATGGCTACACCTTC
>TRBJ1-3|TRBD1|TRBV2|-
CASSGGTGFGNTIYF
TGTGCCAGCAGTGGGGGGACAGGGTTTGGAAACACCATATATTTT
>TRBJ2-2|-|TRBV14|-
CASSPYGNTGELFF
TGTGCCAGCAGCCCCTACGGTAACACCGGGGAGCTGTTTTTT
>TRBJ2-4|-|TRBV9|-
CASSVPDRDIQYF
TGTGCCAGCAGCGTACCGGACAGAGACATTCAGTACTTC
>TRBJ2-3|TRBD1|TRBV29-1|once
CSVERGPTDTQYF
TGCAGCGTTGAGAGGGGGCCGACAGATACGCAGTATTTT
>TRBJ1-3|-|TRBV15|-
CATSAAGAWGNTIYF
TGTGCCACCAGCGCAGCGGGGGCTTGGGGAAACACCATATATTTT
>TRBJ1-1|-|TRBV5-1|once
CASSLGGTTNTEAFF
TGCGCCAGCAGCTTGGGCGGCACGACGAACACTGAAGCTTTCTTT
>TRBJ1-6|-|TRBV7-2|-
CASSVNSIQSLHF
TGTGCCAGCAGCGTGAACAGCATTCAGTCCCTCCACTTT
>TRBJ2-2|-|TRBV12-3/TRBV12-4|-
CASSRENGELFF
TGTGCCAGCAGTCGGGAAAACGGGGAGCTGTTTTTT
>TRBJ1-2|TRBD1|TRBV9|-
CASTAGTGGRTNYGYTF
TGTGCCAGCACCGCCGGGACAGGGGGCCGGACTAACTATGGCTACACCTTC
>TRBJ1-1|-|TRBV6-5|-
CATSRQMLAEAFF
TGTGCCACCTCGCGACAGATGCTCGCTGAAGCTTTCTTT
>TRBJ1-2|TRBD1|TRBV27|-
CASSFHRGLGYGYTF
TGTGCCAGCAGTTTTCACAGGGGACTCGGCTATGGCTACACCTTC
>TRBJ2-4|-|TRBV7-2|-
CASSFPPGQGNIQYF
TGTGCCAGCAGCTTCCCCCCCGGGCAGGGAAACATTCAGTACTTC
>TRBJ1-4|-|TRBV7-2|-
CASSSSRGGGEKLFF
TGTGCCAGCAGCTCGTCGCGGGGCGGGGGTGAAAAACTGTTTTTT
>TRBJ2-4|-|TRBV7-9|-
CASSPLEGGMGAKNIQYF
TGTGCCAGCAGCCCCCTTGAGGGAGGAATGGGAGCCAAAAACATTCAGTACTTC
>TRBJ2-1|-|TRBV7-2|-
CASSLPVGSTNEQFF
TGTGCCAGCAGCTTACCGGTGGGCAGTACCAATGAGCAGTTCTTC
>TRBJ1-1|TRBD1|TRBV2|once
CASGDRGRTAFF
TGTGCCAGCGGAGACAGGGGTCGGACAGCTTTCTTT
>TRBJ2-1|-|TRBV6-2/TRBV6-3|-
CASSYLEISYNEQFF
TGTGCCAGCAGTTACCTGGAGATCTCCTACAATGAGCAGTTCTTC
>TRBJ1-1|TRBD1|TRBV15|-
CATSTRRTGRDTEAFF
TGTGCCACCAGCACCCGTAGGACAGGGAGGGACACTGAAGCTTTCTTT
>TRBJ1-1|-|TRBV7-9|-
CASSPDDTGTAFF
TGTGCCAGCAGCCCGGACGACACAGGGACGGCTTTCTTT
>TRBJ1-4|-|TRBV4-1|-
CASSQSVPATNEKLFF
TGCGCCAGCAGCCAATCGGTCCCTGCAACTAATGAAAAACTGTTTTTT
>TRBJ1-2|-|TRBV12-3/TRBV12-4|-
CASSWGELNYTF
TGTGCCAGCAGTTGGGGGGAGCTTAACTACACCTTC
>TRBJ2-5|TRBD2|TRBV15|-
CATSREGAGVETQYF
TGTGCCACCAGCAGAGAAGGAGCGGGGGTGGAGACCCAGTACTTC
>TRBJ2-3|-|TRBV15|few
CATSRPASDTQYF
TGTGCCACCAGCAGACCCGCGTCAGATACGCAGTATTTT
>TRBJ1-2|TRBD1|TRBV28|few
CASRTGTGSYGYTF
TGTGCCAGCAGGACTGGGACAGGGAGCTATGGCTACACCTTC
>TRBJ2-3|TRBD1|TRBV7-9|-
CASSSLRGPDTQYF
TGTGCCAGCAGCTCTCTAAGGGGGCCAGATACGCAGTATTTT
>TRBJ2-6|TRBD1|TRBV11-3|-
CASSPAGTGGIGANVLTF
TGTGCCAGCAGCCCTGCCGGGACAGGGGGCATTGGGGCCAACGTCCTGACTTTC
>TRBJ2-7|-|TRBV7-2|-
CASSLVVQGKSYEQYF
TGTGCCAGCAGCTTAGTGGTCCAGGGTAAAAGTTACGAGCAGTACTTC